This is a list of T cell receptor beta chains from one sample in a study of early T cells in non-severe SARS-CoV-2 infection. TCRdb reprocessed the 5' RACE reads via MiXCR and lists one record per CDR3 protein. The sample lists more than 30,000 distinct CDR3 sequences, roughly 6.2% seen once, with roughly 24% in the top ten. The sample was whole blood. Receptors were obtained from an adult who was a healthcare worker with PCR-confirmed SARS-CoV-2 infection or an uninfected control (not recorded which). The CDR3 runs from the conserved cysteine through the conserved F or W. A D gene is named only where the DNA matches it firmly. Size is stated for part of the rows, as once, few or many counts, or as a class when the clone is expanded.

d_call,j_call,v_call,clone_size,cdr3_nt,cdr3_aa
TRBD1,TRBJ2-2,TRBV7-6,many,TGTGCCAGCAGCCCTACAGGGGTCGGGATTACCGGGGAGCTGTTTTTT,CASSPTGVGITGELFF
NA,TRBJ1-2,TRBV6-1,many,TGTGCCAGCATCCTCCAATTCGATTATGGCTACACCTTC,CASILQFDYGYTF
TRBD2,TRBJ2-1,TRBV28,NA,TGTGCCAGCAGTCGCCGGACTAGCGGGGCCCGGGAGCAGTTCTTC,CASSRRTSGAREQFF
NA,TRBJ1-2,TRBV20-1,many,TGCAGTGCTAGAGGAGATAAAGGGGGAGGGGATGGCTACACCTTC,CSARGDKGGGDGYTF
NA,TRBJ2-7,TRBV6-1,many,TGTGCCAGCAGTGGGGTTCCACCCCCCTACGAGCAGTACTTC,CASSGVPPPYEQYF
NA,TRBJ1-5,TRBV27,many,TGTGCCAGCAGTGTAACAGCAGCGTATAGCAATCAGCCCCAGCATTTT,CASSVTAAYSNQPQHF
TRBD1,TRBJ1-6,TRBV7-9,many,TGTGCCAGCAGCTTACTAGGGGGCACGAATTCACCCCTCCACTTT,CASSLLGGTNSPLHF
NA,TRBJ2-1,TRBV12-3/TRBV12-4,few,TGTGCCAGCAGTTGGACTGGTAATGAGCAGTTCTTC,CASSWTGNEQFF
NA,TRBJ2-2,TRBV7-2,many,TGTGCCAGCAGTTTAGAATCCATAAACACCGGGGAGCTGTTTTTT,CASSLESINTGELFF
TRBD1,TRBJ1-4,TRBV20-1,NA,TGCAGTGCGGCGCCAGGGGGCTGGGATGAAAAACTGTTTTTT,CSAAPGGWDEKLFF
NA,TRBJ1-1,TRBV5-5,many,TGTGCCAGCAGCTTAAGGACAACGTCCTCCGAAGCTTTCTTT,CASSLRTTSSEAFF
NA,TRBJ2-3,TRBV20-1,many,TGCAGTGTTATTCGGCCCCCGGCCGATACGCAGTATTTT,CSVIRPPADTQYF
TRBD1,TRBJ2-7,TRBV20-1,few,TGCAGTGCCGGGCGGACAGGGGCCTCCTACGAGCAGTACTTC,CSAGRTGASYEQYF
NA,TRBJ2-2,TRBV24-1,many,TGTGCCACCAGTGATTTGCCAGGAATTGACACCGGGGAGCTGTTTTTT,CATSDLPGIDTGELFF
NA,TRBJ2-7,TRBV20-1,many,TGCAGTGCTAGTACAGGGCACGAGCAGTACTTC,CSASTGHEQYF
NA,TRBJ1-5,TRBV6-5,NA,TGTGCCAGCAGTTACTCAAAGGGTCAGCCCCAGCATTTT,CASSYSKGQPQHF
NA,TRBJ2-3,TRBV29-1,NA,TGCAGCGTTGCCGGGATTCAGGATACGCAGTATTTT,CSVAGIQDTQYF
NA,TRBJ2-3,TRBV24-1,NA,TGTGCCACCATGGACCTTAACACAGATACGCAGTATTTT,CATMDLNTDTQYF
NA,TRBJ2-2,TRBV6-5,many,TGTGCCAGCACCAAATTTCGGGGGACCGGGGAGCTGTTTTTT,CASTKFRGTGELFF
NA,TRBJ2-1,TRBV12-3/TRBV12-4,NA,TGTGCCAGCATAAGGGACATGGGGTATAATGAGCAGTTCTTC,CASIRDMGYNEQFF
NA,TRBJ1-2,TRBV3-1,many,TGTGCCAGCAGCCAAGTGAGGAACTATGGCTACACCTTC,CASSQVRNYGYTF
NA,TRBJ2-4,TRBV3-1,few,TGTGTCAGCAGCCAAGATCGGGGACGTAACATTCAGTACTTC,CVSSQDRGRNIQYF
TRBD1,TRBJ1-1,TRBV11-2,many,TGTGCCAGCAGCTTAAGAGACAGGGGAGCAACTGAAGCTTTCTTT,CASSLRDRGATEAFF
NA,TRBJ1-5,TRBV12-1,many,TGTGCCAGCAGCTTTGGGTGTCTTCGGGACAGGGGAATATATAGCAATCAGCCCCAGCATTTT,CASSFGCLRDRGIYSNQPQHF
TRBD1,TRBJ2-5,TRBV6-2/TRBV6-3,many,TGTGCCAGCAGAACAGGGGAGAGCCAGTACTTC,CASRTGESQYF
TRBD2,TRBJ2-3,TRBV2,many,TGTGCCAGCAGGACTAGCGGGGGGCCGCGCCAGGATACGCAGTATTTT,CASRTSGGPRQDTQYF
NA,TRBJ1-1,TRBV12-3/TRBV12-4,many,TGTGCCAGCAGTCGGATCAAGGAAGAAGCTTTCTTT,CASSRIKEEAFF
NA,TRBJ2-2,TRBV7-2,many,TGTGCCAGCAGCTTAGCCGGGGCCGGGGAGCTGTTTTTT,CASSLAGAGELFF
NA,TRBJ1-1,TRBV13,NA,TGTGCCAGCAGCTTGGAACTTGGGACTGAAGCTTTCTTT,CASSLELGTEAFF
NA,TRBJ2-5,TRBV7-9,many,TGTGCCAGCAGCTTAAGGACAGAACAAGAGACCCAGTACTTC,CASSLRTEQETQYF
NA,TRBJ1-2,TRBV29-1,NA,TGCAGCGTAGAAGGAAGGGAAGGATATGGCTACACCTTC,CSVEGREGYGYTF